The T cell receptor beta chain described here comes from a study of T cells after yellow fever vaccination. The study made its TCR cDNA through 5'RACE template switching. That step introduced a universal primer site along with UMIs. TCRdb reprocessed the 5' RACE reads via MiXCR and lists one record per CDR3 protein. The sample contains fewer than 450,000 distinct CDR3 sequences, about 9.9% of which appear only once. The CDR3 spans 17 residues. The V and J ends lost 0 bases and 0 bases, in that order; junction bases with no gene match: 4. Germline CDR1 and CDR2: PRHDT and FYEKMQ (reference sequence). The genes are TRBV13 and TRBJ2-5, with 10 bases lining up with TRBD2. The TCR was taken from a man between 18 and 35 years old who received the YFV17D yellow fever vaccine. The sample consisted of PBMCs, taken on the day of the first yellow fever vaccination. Here the CDR3 reads CASSLGPTSGDQETQYF. The CDR3 DNA sequence: TGTGCCAGCAGCTTAGGCCCTACTAGCGGGGACCAAGAGACCCAGTACTTC.